This T cell receptor beta chain was obtained from a study of blood T cell repertoires in COVID-19. In the study overall: COVID-19 samples collected from the United States, Italy and Spain covered acute and convalescent phases. Sources were T cells, B-cell-depleted T cells, or PBMCs; the material itself was cDNA or gDNA.

CDR3 length: 16 residues. V trimming: 3 bases; J trimming: 4 bases; junction bases outside the gene matches: 6. Germline V gene data show CDR1 as SGHRS and CDR2 as YFSETQ. Under the authors' procedure: Amplification of reference gene primers was used by the study to estimate nucleated cell counts. The assay was immunoSEQ multiplex PCR, and TCRdb's table has in-frame clones only and misses some. Clonal size and the V and J genes are those of that table, whereas D and trimming came from the DNA. The sample has roughly 100,000 clones, 85% seen once. This receptor was identified in a woman between 70 and 85 years old with active or convalescent COVID-19. The chain employs TRBV5-1 and TRBJ1-3; TRBD1 matches at 11 bases. Sequenced sample: peripheral blood. Written as DNA, the CDR3 is TGCGCCAGCAGCTCCCAGGACAGGGGGCGCGGAAACACCATATATTTT. Amino acid sequence: CASSSQDRGRGNTIYF.